The rows below give T cell receptor beta chains drawn from one sample of a study of blood T cells in healthy people across ages. TCRdb re-analysed the 5' RACE reads in MiXCR, keeping a single row per CDR3 protein. This sample has roughly 1,700,000 distinct CDR3 sequences, with roughly 27% found just once. The sequenced material came from blood. The origin of the receptors is a woman aged 30 to 39 in good health. Each CDR3 is given with its conserved first and last residue. A D gene is named only where the DNA matches it firmly. Only some rows state a clone size, as once, few, many or a class for expanded clones.

>TRBJ1-3|-|-|TRBV2
TGTGCCGGCTCGACCTCTGGAAACACCATATATTTT
CAGSTSGNTIYF
>TRBJ2-3|TRBD1|many|TRBV10-3
TGTGCCATCAAAGGGACAGGGATGATAGATACGCAGTATTTT
CAIKGTGMIDTQYF
>TRBJ2-5|-|many|TRBV20-1
TGCAGTGCTAGATTCACCGTCCAAGAGACCCAGTACTTC
CSARFTVQETQYF
>TRBJ2-5|-|few|TRBV7-2
TGTGCCAGCAGTTTCGGGCCGGCTAGGGGCGAGACCCAGTACTTC
CASSFGPARGETQYF
>TRBJ2-3|-|many|TRBV18
TGTGCCAGCTCACGTCTAGCAGATACGCAGTATTTT
CASSRLADTQYF
>TRBJ2-3|-|few|TRBV3-1
TGTGCCAGCAGCCAAGGCTGGGGTCCAGATACGCAGTATTTT
CASSQGWGPDTQYF
>TRBJ2-7|-|few|TRBV10-2
TGCGCCAGCAGTGAGTCGATCCTAATTTACGAGCAGTACTTC
CASSESILIYEQYF
>TRBJ2-3|TRBD2|-|TRBV9
TGTGCCAGCAGCGTAGTAGCGGGGTCAGATACGCAGTATTTT
CASSVVAGSDTQYF
>TRBJ2-7|TRBD2|few|TRBV7-2
TGTGCCAGCAGCGCCCGCGGGACTAGCGGCTACGAGCAGTACTTC
CASSARGTSGYEQYF
>TRBJ2-4|-|many|TRBV5-1
TGCGCCAGCAGCTTGGCTCCTCGGCAGCCCCTGTACTTC
CASSLAPRQPLYF
>TRBJ1-6|TRBD1|few|TRBV20-1
TGCAGTGCTAGGATGGCAGGGGGATCACCCCTCCACTTT
CSARMAGGSPLHF
>TRBJ2-2|-|few|TRBV3-1
TGTGCCAGCAGCCAGGAGTCCGGGGAGCTGTTTTTT
CASSQESGELFF
>TRBJ2-1|TRBD1|-|TRBV24-1
TGTGCCACCAGTGATATGCCCGGGACAGGGTTGAATGAGCAGTTCTTC
CATSDMPGTGLNEQFF
>TRBJ2-1|-|few|TRBV12-3/TRBV12-4
TGTGCCAGCAGTTTTGGGGAGTACAATGAGCAGTTCTTC
CASSFGEYNEQFF
>TRBJ2-3|TRBD1|-|TRBV5-1
TGCGCCAGCAGCTTCACAGGGGTAGAGGGCACAGATACGCAGTATTTT
CASSFTGVEGTDTQYF
>TRBJ1-1|-|once|TRBV3-1
TGTGCCAGCAGCCAAGACAGAGGTGAAGCTTTCTTT
CASSQDRGEAFF
>TRBJ1-2|-|-|TRBV28
TGTGCCAGCAGCCACCTTAGGGGAGTTAACTATGGCTACACCTTC
CASSHLRGVNYGYTF
>TRBJ2-3|-|few|TRBV5-1
TGCGCCAGCAGCTTGGAAGACTCAGATACGCAGTATTTT
CASSLEDSDTQYF
>TRBJ1-2|-|once|TRBV20-1
TGCAGTGCCAAAGAGGACAGAAACTATGGCTACACCTTC
CSAKEDRNYGYTF
>TRBJ1-3|TRBD1|-|TRBV7-6
TGTGCCAGCAGCAAACAGGGGACTGGAAACGCCATATATTTT
CASSKQGTGNAIYF
>TRBJ2-4|-|-|TRBV11-3
TGTGCCAGCAGCTTAGGAATTAAGGGGGTCAAAAACATTCAGTACTTC
CASSLGIKGVKNIQYF
>TRBJ1-3|-|few|TRBV29-1
TGCAGCGTTGCGAAAGGGATCGGAAACACCATATATTTT
CSVAKGIGNTIYF
>TRBJ2-2|-|-|TRBV7-2
TGTGCCAGCAGCACGGACATCACCGGGGAGCTGTTTTTT
CASSTDITGELFF
>TRBJ2-3|-|-|TRBV2
TGTGCCAGCCGTCCACAGGGAGATACGCAGTATTTT
CASRPQGDTQYF
>TRBJ2-6|-|many|TRBV29-1
TGCAGCGTTGTTCGTCGACAGGGAGGGTCTGGGGCCAACGTCCTGACTTTC
CSVVRRQGGSGANVLTF
>TRBJ1-1|-|-|TRBV7-2
TGTGCCAGCAGCTTAGGACGACAGGTTTTGACTGAAGCTTTCTTT
CASSLGRQVLTEAFF
>TRBJ2-6|-|many|TRBV15
TGTGCCACCAGCAGAGATAAGTGGCGGCAGGAACCCTCTGGGGCCAACGTCCTGACTTTC
CATSRDKWRQEPSGANVLTF